This record covers a single T cell receptor (beta chain). This receptor's antigen is unknown. No base quality information exists; no much larger clone differs at one position. The data belong to a study of cytomegalovirus exposure and HLA in healthy donors (dated by TCRdb to the late 2010s). Background for the entire study: An earlier analysis of roughly 570 of the donors reported around 280 Gb of sequence data and some 110 million unique TCR beta sequences obtained from 150 million to 200 million T cells. About 280 gigabases of sequencing data and around 85 million unique TCR sequences made up an early release that covered approximately 620 HLA-typed donors. Among the roughly 390 genotyped donors, about 83% belonged to the genetic ancestry cluster associated with self-reported Caucasian donors. The study aimed to test whether cataloging public T cell receptors could reveal signatures of past pathogen exposure. The study profiled the T cell repertoires of hundreds of subjects by immunosequencing and related them to cytomegalovirus serostatus. A separate validation cohort of 100 to 150 different subjects was used in addition to the roughly 670-subject first cohort. The study combined high-throughput TCR immunosequencing, statistical association of individual TCRs with disease status, and machine learning to predict cytomegalovirus infection status. A later analysis re-examined previously published TCR beta repertoires from several hundred donors and added high-resolution HLA genotyping to investigate patterns of TCR occurrence. The later analysis used no new phenotypic data to find candidate immune exposures, relying instead on TCR beta sequences and their occurrence across donors. An earlier analysis of approximately 630 of the donors applied high-throughput TCR beta sequencing to assess whether each TCR beta V gene segment acted as functional or pseudogenic. Donor age, sex, ethnicity and CMV serostatus were compiled alongside the repertoire data. In a later genetic analysis, genome-wide SNP genotypes for about 65% of the 666 donors were used, and that subset was treated as a discovery cohort. Every discovery cohort repertoire had been produced on one sequencing platform. HLA typing included class I and class II loci at four-digit resolution. The number of donors typed differed by locus, with 629-630 for A, B, C, DRB1 and DQB1, over 500 for DQA1, some 570 for DPA1, and 472 for DPB1. Roughly 5 DR-DQ haplotypes were handled as single units for association and clustering because linkage in the cohort was strong. Among roughly 400 genotyped donors of the cohort, an average of about 220,000 unique TCR beta nucleotide sequences was sequenced per donor, of which 15% to 20% were non-productive.

The cohort consisted of fewer than 700 healthy bone marrow donors. All cohort members were sampled while nominally healthy, although unrecorded immune exposures were likely present. The donor was CMV seropositive and was included in the group of approximately 300 seropositive cohort members. A peripheral blood sample was provided by each donor, and peripheral blood mononuclear cells were used for TCR beta sequencing. Genomic DNA extraction from the blood cell samples was performed with the Qiagen DNeasy Blood Extraction Kit. Study-level results and caveats: The earlier analysis of about 600 of the donors excluded some 15 rarely observed V segments, including chromosome 9 orphons, because counts were too low. According to a later analysis, most CMV-associated TCR beta chains appeared to be HLA-restricted, and the HLA associations seemed to be driven largely by CMV exposure. For the cohort, immune exposure information was limited to CMV serostatus. In a later analysis, TCR association rates were found to vary across HLA loci, with the most associated TCRs seen for DRB1 alleles and the fewest for HLA-C alleles. Because some donors lacked HLA typing at each locus, the association tests relied only on the typed subset. A further reported finding was that TCR beta sequences accurately predicted the HLA-A and HLA-B alleles for most subjects in the first cohort. Several of the top co-occurrence clusters appeared to be linked to parvovirus B19, influenza, CMV and Epstein-Barr virus, according to a later analysis. Strong co-occurrence of HLA alleles, especially DR and DQ, made assigning TCR associations to individual alleles difficult. Roughly uniform sequencing depth across donors was assumed in presence/absence analyses, although this assumption may not hold. In a later analysis, HLA-associated TCR beta chains showed more clonal expansion and lower generation probabilities than non-associated chains that were equally common. A cluster of highly shared sequence variants was judged likely to be a technical artifact of the sequencing pipeline. A later analysis associated some 17,000 TCR beta sequences with specific HLA alleles at a false discovery rate of 0.05. A later genetic analysis associated a missense DCLRE1C variant with V-gene and J-gene trimming of TCR beta chains, and an independent cohort replicated the association. The classifier was reported to diagnose cytomegalovirus status with high specificity and sensitivity in both the original and validation cohorts. In vitro tests confirmed that a few of the cytomegalovirus-associated TCR beta chains recognize cytomegalovirus antigens. The authors suggested that the approach could potentially be generalized to other disease states and immunological phenotypes. In an earlier analysis of some 550 of the donors, most TCR beta V segments were observed in productive rearrangements about 90% or about 30% of the time, broadly matching IMGT annotations. Only TCR beta chains were sequenced in this cohort, and the absence of alpha or paired-chain data limited detectable features. Linkage disequilibrium might explain the correlated functional status among segregating V segments, but an unknown experimental factor could not be excluded. Most TCR sequences were seen in very few donors, while some public TCRs were found in many individuals. Compared with the roughly 710-donor mean, donors in an Asian-associated ancestry cluster had fewer N-insertions in productive TCRs, according to a later genetic analysis. The study listed 164 TCR beta chains as associated with cytomegalovirus.

Library preparation was by the immunoSEQ multiplex PCR assay. For the multiplex PCR, a mixture combining 60 forward primers for TCR Vbeta segments and 13 reverse primers for TCR Jbeta segments was used. The CDR3 region of rearranged TCR beta genes was amplified from genomic DNA by a multiplex PCR assay. The Illumina HiSeq System was used to sequence the amplified TCR beta libraries as 87-base-pair reads. As for the authors' bioinformatics: A later analysis tallied around 82 million unique TCR beta chains across the 610 or so repertoires, and around 12 million of those chains were shared by two or more donors. A nearest-neighbor algorithm error-corrected the raw reads and collapsed the reads into unique sequences, merging closely related sequences to remove PCR and sequencing errors. CDR3 sequences were aligned to IMGT reference sequences to assign V, D and J gene segments. For a sequence to be retained, a match of at least six nucleotides was required to both a V gene segment and a J gene segment. A rearrangement counted as productive if the CDR3 had no stop codons and remained in frame with V and J, and every other rearrangement counted as non-productive. Following IMGT convention, CDR3 was defined as the stretch from the second conserved V-encoded cysteine to the conserved J-encoded phenylalanine. In an earlier analysis of around 570 of the donors, sequences lacking an unambiguous match to a single V gene segment were excluded. An earlier analysis of a few hundred of the donors classified V segments as functional when productive rearrangements were above 56.7% and as segregating when the standard deviation between donors was above 5%. A statistical classification framework was built to diagnose cytomegalovirus status from the catalog of TCR beta chain sequences. In a later analysis, V and J genes were assigned by comparing TCR nucleotide sequences against IMGT/GENE-DB human TR gene sequences. In a later analysis, CDR3 sequences and most-parsimonious VDJ recombination scenarios were assigned using the TCRdist pipeline. In a later analysis, every TCR beta chain was defined by the combination of its CDR3 amino acid sequence and its V-gene family, and reads without a unique V-gene family were dropped. To address suspected cross-contamination and a sequencing artifact, a later analysis removed 592 highly shared, low-generation-probability nucleotide sequences. For each public chain, a later analysis derived a clonal expansion index from normalized ranks of inferred template counts within each repertoire. A later analysis computed generation probabilities with a VDJ recombination model fitted to out-of-frame rearrangements, and checked the results against IGoR. In a later analysis, hypergeometric tests were used to score TCR-TCR, TCR-HLA and TCR-CMV co-occurrence, with a repertoire-size bias correction applied to TCR pairs. In a later analysis, false discovery rates were estimated by permuting HLA or CMV assignments 20 times. In a later analysis, co-occurring TCRs were grouped with DBSCAN, and TCRdist sequence similarity was added when clustering was performed within HLA-allele-positive subsets. Repertoires with fewer than 30,000 or more than 120,000 public chains were left out of co-occurrence clustering, as were about five repertoires with anomalous nucleotide sharing. Entries here come from immuneACCESS through TCRdb and include only in-frame sequences with V and J called. Some clones fail to appear in such tables; in the studies checked, an unresolved V gene covers under half of the shortfall, and the cause of the remainder is unknown. The V and J calls and clone size are taken from that table; D and trimming were inferred from the DNA. Across this sample there are about 130,000 clones, with approximately 80% seen only once. Clones ranked in the top ten supply around 13% of the sample.

Sequenced material: PBMCs. The clonotype comes from a woman between 35 and 50 years old in good health and CMV-seropositive.

The DNA sequence is given as TGTGCCAGCTCACCACCGCGTCCGGAGAAGAGCGCTAACTATGGCTACACCTTC. This is translated as CASSPPRPEKSANYGYTF. The chain is encoded by TRBV18 joined to TRBJ1-2; confidence is insufficient to name the D gene. The CDR3 numbers 18 residues from cysteine through phenylalanine. The kept DNA is CDR3 alone, 54 bases in frame from the first base. Trimming costs V 0 bases and J 0 bases, and their ends lie 17 bases apart. CDR1 and CDR2 (KGHSH, LQKENI) derive from the germline V gene.